This T cell receptor (beta chain) was obtained from a study of T cell responses to AZD1222 COVID-19 vaccine. About this clone: No antigen is known for it.

Second-dose timings of about 4 or about 12 weeks were pooled. Using immunoSEQ multiplex PCR, the repertoire was profiled, and TCRdb retains in-frame clones only, with some absent. The table has around 130,000 clones, about nine tenths seen once; the top ten hold approximately 9.4%. General study findings and limits: Dominant CD4 TCR responses targeted spike regions 160-218 and 743-854. The study sampled repertoires only after the peak T cell response. The donor group comprised mostly white British people and more females; the analysis possibly underestimated clonal diversity.

V lost 4 bases and J 4 bases, leaving 10 bases between the germline ends. CDR3 length: 14 amino acids. CDR1 and CDR2 (germline): LGHDT, YNNKEL (reference sequence). Specimen: peripheral blood, collected 28 days after the second AZD1222 dose. This sequence joins TRBV3-1 (or the pseudogene TRBV3-2) and TRBJ1-4; D might be TRBD1 (6 bases). The receptor's source is an adult who received the AZD1222 COVID-19 vaccine. DNA of the CDR3: TGTGCCAGCAGCCGAGACAGGAATAATGAAAAACTGTTTTTT. It is translated as CASSRDRNNEKLFF.